One and the same sample provided the 19 T cell receptor beta chains below, sequenced in a study of beta chain features in type 1 diabetes. Study-level points and caveats: Shorter TCRB CDR3s, moderately but significantly so, marked every one of the four CD4+ subsets in Type 1 diabetes patients.

Reverse transcription of all isolated RNA meant that expressed TCRB transcripts were sequenced. Only in-frame clones appear in the TCRdb table, and some are missing; sequencing was by immunoSEQ multiplex PCR. The sample includes around 250,000 clones, around 14% of them seen just once. Antigens for these TCRs are unknown. Sequencing used naive CD4+ T cells from blood. The receptor set was obtained from a man aged 30 to 39 with type 1 diabetes.

The V call is TRBV29-1, the J call TRBJ2-3; TRBD1 aligns across 9 bases. The CDR3 runs to 13 residues. CDR1 and CDR2 (germline): SQVTM, ANQGSEA. The V gene end was trimmed by 4 bases and the J gene end by 3 bases; junction bases not matched to a gene: 2. The CDR3 loop reads CSVAGQGTDTQYF. The CDR3 nucleotides read TGCAGCGTTGCGGGACAGGGAACAGATACGCAGTATTTT.

This clone came up a few times. This chain joins TRBV29-1 and TRBJ1-5; 8 bases are shared with TRBD1. CDR1 and CDR2 from the germline V gene are SQVTM and ANQGSEA. CDR3 length: 13 amino acids. Losses at the gene ends were 7 bases for V and 4 bases for J; bases not matched to a gene: 6. In DNA form, the CDR3 reads TGCAGCGCCGGACAGGGTTCGAATCAGCCCCAGCATTTT. Amino acids: CSAGQGSNQPQHF.

This chain connects TRBV30 to TRBJ1-5; D uncertain. The CDR3 extends over 16 amino acids. The germline gives CDR1 GTSNPN, CDR2 SVGIG (reference sequence). Trimming pared 1 base from V and 2 bases from J, leaving 15 bases between. The CDR3 bases are TGTGCCTGGAGTGGAGGAGGGTCTGGCGGCAATCAGCCCCAGCATTTT. Translated, it gives CAWSGGGSGGNQPQHF.

This clone came up many times. The chain joins TRBV7-2 to TRBJ2-3; D is ambiguous. CDR3 size: 12 residues. The germline gives CDR1 SGHTA, CDR2 FQGNSA. Trimming removed 4 bases from V and 2 bases from J, with 4 bases in between. CDR3 protein: CASSYYTDTQYF. CDR3 in DNA: TGTGCCAGCAGCTACTACACAGATACGCAGTATTTT.

The CDR3 nucleotides are TGTGCCAGTAGTAGGATGATGGGACTAGTGGCCTACGAGCAGTACTTC. The encoded protein is CASSRMMGLVAYEQYF. The V call is TRBV19, the J call TRBJ2-7; 8 bases are a match to TRBD2. Germline V CDR1 and CDR2: LNHDA, SQIVND (reference sequence). V lost 4 bases, J lost 2 bases, and 10 bases stayed unmatched. The CDR3 totals 16 residues. Together with reference TRBV19 and TRBJ2-7, the CDR3 gives the full variable domain: DGGITQSPKYLFRKEGQNVTLSCEQNLNHDAMYWYRQDPGQGLRLIYYSQIVNDFQKGDIAEGYSVSREKKESFPLTVTSAQKNPTAFYLCASSRMMGLVAYEQYFGPGTRLTVT.

The gene calls are TRBV4-1 and TRBJ2-1; 11 bases fit TRBD2. CDR1 and CDR2 (germline): MGHRA, YSYEKL. V shed 4 bases, J shed 2 bases, and the junction held 4 bases outside the gene matches. The CDR3 is 16 residues long. CDR3 DNA sequence: TGCGCCAGCAGCCCCCAGGGACTAGCGGCCTACAATGAGCAGTTCTTC. As protein: CASSPQGLAAYNEQFF.

The rearrangement links TRBV6-6 to TRBJ1-1, with D perhaps TRBD1 (6 bases). This CDR3 is 15 amino acids long. Trimming pared 6 bases from V and 0 bases from J, leaving 14 bases between. Germline V lookup: CDR1 MNHNY, CDR2 SVGAGI (reference sequence). The CDR3 is CASRLQGDMNTEAFF. In DNA form, the CDR3 reads TGTGCCAGCAGGCTACAGGGCGACATGAACACTGAAGCTTTCTTT.

This clone was picked up a small number of times. The CDR3 loop reads CASSRLAGSTYNEQFF. CDR3 nucleotide sequence: TGTGCCAGTAGTAGGCTAGCGGGATCCACCTACAATGAGCAGTTCTTC. V is TRBV19 and J is TRBJ2-1; the match to TRBD2 covers 9 bases. The V gene end was trimmed by 4 bases and the J gene end by 2 bases; junction bases not matched to a gene: 6. The CDR3 contains 16 residues. Germline CDR1 and CDR2: LNHDA and SQIVND (reference sequence).

This clone occurred a few times. The V gene is TRBV18, the J gene TRBJ2-1; 10 bases are a match to TRBD2. CDR1 and CDR2 (germline): KGHSH, LQKENI. The J segment lost 2 bases and the V segment lost 2 bases, leaving 3 bases of the junction unmatched. This CDR3 has 16 amino acids. CDR3 DNA sequence: TGTGCCAGCTCACCAGTCGGGACTAGCGCCTACAATGAGCAGTTCTTC. Translation gives CASSPVGTSAYNEQFF.

This clone was detected only a few times. This rearrangement joins TRBV11-2 to TRBJ2-7, with TRBD1 matching 7 bases. Germline V gives CDR1 SGHAT, CDR2 FQNNGV. Trimming took 7 bases from V and 4 from J; bases not matched to a gene: 7. This CDR3 is 13 amino acids long. The CDR3 sequence is CASNRQGRYEQYF. The CDR3 nucleotides read TGTGCCAGCAACCGACAGGGACGTTACGAGCAGTACTTC.

A few counts support this clone. CDR3 amino acids: CSVVPQTSYEQYF. The CDR3 DNA reads TGCAGCGTTGTCCCACAGACCTCCTACGAGCAGTACTTC. This chain links TRBV29-1 with TRBJ2-7; D is ambiguous. With 4 bases removed from V and 0 bases from J, the gap between germline ends came to 10 bases. CDR1 and CDR2 from the germline V gene are SQVTM and ANQGSEA. The CDR3 has 13 amino acids.

This clone was detected only a few times. The chain carries TRBV7-9 and TRBJ2-1; possibly TRBD2 for D (6 bases). Germline-derived CDR1 and CDR2 are SEHNR and FQNEAQ (reference sequence). This CDR3 region has 17 residues. V lost 0 bases to trimming and J lost 1 base, with 13 bases between them. The CDR3 DNA reads TGTGCCAGCAGCTTAGCCGGGGGACGGTCATCCTACAATGAGCAGTTCTTC. Protein product: CASSLAGGRSSYNEQFF.

This clone showed up just a few times. CDR3 sequence: CASSLSDGRGYNSPLHF. The CDR3 nucleotides read TGTGCCAGCAGTTTATCCGACGGCAGAGGCTATAATTCACCCCTCCACTTT. The J gene is TRBJ1-6, the V gene TRBV27; no clear D gene. In germline, CDR1 is MNHEY, CDR2 SMNVEV (reference sequence). Trimming removed 0 bases from V and 3 bases from J, with 12 bases in between. The CDR3 is 17 amino acids.

The table lists this clone with a few counts. This chain joins TRBV10-3 and TRBJ1-2; 8 bases map to TRBD1. Looked up from germline, CDR1 is ENHRY and CDR2 is SYGVKD. J gave up 4 bases and V 8 bases, and 6 bases lay outside the gene matches. This CDR3 is 13 amino acids long. DNA of the CDR3: TGTGCCATCGGACAGGGCCCCGGCTATGGCTACACCTTC. Amino acids: CAIGQGPGYGYTF.

The chain joins TRBV19 to TRBJ2-7; maybe TRBD2 (6 bases). The CDR3 extends over 14 amino acids. Germline V CDR1 and CDR2: LNHDA, SQIVND (reference sequence). Trimming left V 5 bases short and J 7 bases short, with 18 bases between. For the CDR3, the DNA is TGTGCCAGTAGTGGAGGGGCCGGGATGCGGGAGCAGTACTTC. Its protein product is CASSGGAGMREQYF. The complete variable domain, with remaining parts taken from reference TRBV19 and TRBJ2-7, reads DGGITQSPKYLFRKEGQNVTLSCEQNLNHDAMYWYRQDPGQGLRLIYYSQIVNDFQKGDIAEGYSVSREKKESFPLTVTSAQKNPTAFYLCASSGGAGMREQYFGPGTRLTVT.

The rearrangement links TRBV19 to TRBJ1-1; weak D call: TRBD1 (5 bases). CDR3 size: 15 residues. Germline V CDR1 and CDR2: LNHDA, SQIVND (reference sequence). Deletions cut 4 bases from V and 1 base from J, with 13 bases between. CDR3 in amino acids: CASSTDFQGNTEAFF. Written as DNA, the CDR3 is TGTGCCAGTAGTACCGACTTTCAGGGGAACACTGAAGCTTTCTTT. Together with reference TRBV19 and TRBJ1-1, the CDR3 gives the full variable domain: DGGITQSPKYLFRKEGQNVTLSCEQNLNHDAMYWYRQDPGQGLRLIYYSQIVNDFQKGDIAEGYSVSREKKESFPLTVTSAQKNPTAFYLCASSTDFQGNTEAFFGQGTRLTVV.

This clone was seen a handful of times. The gene calls are TRBV29-1 and TRBJ2-2; perhaps TRBD1 as D (6 bases). The V gene lost 6 bases and the J gene lost 7 bases, with 15 bases spanning the gap. The germline V gene has CDR1 SQVTM and CDR2 ANQGSEA. The CDR3 is made up of 13 amino acids. CDR3 in amino acids: CSVRTGSGGELFF. The CDR3 region has the DNA TGCAGCGTCAGAACAGGGTCGGGCGGGGAGCTGTTTTTT.

The chain links TRBV6-6 to TRBJ2-4; 12 bases line up with TRBD2. The trim removed 0 bases at V and 8 bases at J, leaving 2 bases unmatched. The CDR3 length is 15 residues. CDR1 and CDR2 from the germline V gene are MNHNY and SVGAGI (reference sequence). CDR3 in DNA: TGTGCCAGCAGTTACTCGACTAGCGGGGGCCACATTCAGTACTTC. Translated: CASSYSTSGGHIQYF.

The J gene is TRBJ2-1, the V gene TRBV9; D might be TRBD2 (6 bases). The CDR3 covers 17 residues. V was cut by 0 bases and J by 0 bases, with 13 bases left in between. Germline V gives CDR1 SGDLS, CDR2 YYNGEE. The CDR3 here is CASSVGGREVSYNEQFF. The CDR3 DNA reads TGTGCCAGCAGCGTAGGTGGCAGGGAGGTCTCCTACAATGAGCAGTTCTTC.